The present entry profiles one TCR beta chain with its context. No antigen is known for it. The donors were part of the validation cohort, which consisted of roughly 110 subjects and was separate from the first cohort of under 850 subjects. The method was immunoSEQ multiplex PCR; TCRdb's version includes in-frame clones alone and lacks a portion of them. The sample contains around 150,000 clones, around four fifths of which appear only once. The junction had 5 bases not matched to a gene; V was cut back by 5 bases and J by 9 bases. CDR1 is SNHLY and CDR2 is FYNNEI in the germline V gene. This CDR3 has 12 amino acids. The data originate from a study of cytomegalovirus exposure and HLA in healthy donors. Study information: It was reported in a later analysis that the roughly 120 validation repertoires used the same platform as the approximately 620 first-cohort repertoires.

Study results and limitations: Cytomegalovirus status, reportedly, was diagnosed with high specificity and sensitivity by the classifier. It was confirmed in vitro that three of the CMV-associated chains were specific for CMV antigens.

This chain links TRBV2 with TRBJ1-2, with 8 bases aligning to TRBD1. This receptor was taken from a man aged 25-45 years in good health and CMV-seropositive. Material for sequencing was PBMCs. The CDR3 spells CASSRTGSSYTF. The DNA of the CDR3 is TGTGCCAGCAGTAGGACAGGGAGTAGCTACACCTTC.